One and the same sample provided the 30 T cell receptor beta chains below, sequenced in a study of beta chain features in type 1 diabetes. Expressed TCRB transcripts were sequenced because the entire RNA isolate underwent reverse transcription. Clones were read by immunoSEQ multiplex PCR, and TCRdb kept only the in-frame ones, dropping some. Of about 140,000 clones listed, 6.5% to 8.5% were seen once; the top ten hold approximately 1.4%. Material: central memory CD4+ T cells from blood. The receptors were sampled from a woman aged 25 to 45 in good health.

This clone was recorded at least ten times. The chain combines TRBV5-4 with TRBJ1-4; 8 bases agree with TRBD1. The CDR3 contains 15 residues. Per the germline V gene, CDR1 is SGHNT and CDR2 is YYREEE (reference sequence). After removal of 1 base from V and 8 bases from J, the junction contained 7 bases not matched to a gene. CDR3 loop: CASSLWQGASEKLFF. The CDR3 nucleotides are TGTGCCAGCAGCTTGTGGCAGGGGGCATCGGAAAAACTGTTTTTT.

The chain recombines TRBV5-4 with TRBJ2-1; 9 bases align to TRBD2. V dropped 4 bases and J dropped 5; count of bases not matched to a gene: 7. The germline gives CDR1 SGHNT, CDR2 YYREEE (reference sequence). The CDR3 is made up of 15 amino acids. The CDR3 DNA reads TGTGCCAGCAGCCCTGGGGGACTAGCCGACAATGAGCAGTTCTTC. Translating it yields CASSPGGLADNEQFF.

As DNA, the CDR3 is TGTGCCAGTAGTCGGGGGTCCGTGCGTCAAGAGACCCAGTACTTC. This sequence encodes CASSRGSVRQETQYF. The chain links TRBV19 to TRBJ2-5, with D tentatively TRBD2 (6 bases). Germline V gives CDR1 LNHDA, CDR2 SQIVND (reference sequence). V was shortened by 5 bases and J by 2 bases, with 15 bases between the two germline ends. The CDR3 is made up of 15 amino acids.

This chain links TRBV9 with TRBJ2-3; tentative D call: TRBD1 (5 bases). The germline CDR1 and CDR2 sequences are SGDLS and YYNGEE. The length of the CDR3 is 14 residues. With 0 bases removed from V and 5 bases from J, the gap between germline ends came to 10 bases. The CDR3 sequence: CASSVEGQRDTQYF. DNA of the CDR3: TGTGCCAGCAGCGTAGAGGGGCAGAGAGATACGCAGTATTTT.

This clone was seen only a few times. The rearrangement joins TRBV7-8 to TRBJ1-1, with 10 bases aligning to TRBD1. The V gene end was trimmed by 1 base and the J gene end by 6 bases; junction bases not matched to a gene: 8. The CDR3 has 16 residues. Germline V lookup: CDR1 SGHVS, CDR2 FQNEAQ. The CDR3 bases are TGTGCCAGCAGCTTAGGACAGAGGACAGGGGGTTCTGAAGCTTTCTTT. Its protein product is CASSLGQRTGGSEAFF. Full variable domain (missing parts from reference TRBV7-8 and TRBJ1-1): GAGVSQSPRYKVAKRGQDVALRCDPISGHVSLFWYQQALGQGPEFLTYFQNEAQLDKSGLPSDRFFAERPEGSVSTLKIQRTQQEDSAVYLCASSLGQRTGGSEAFFGQGTRLTVV.

This clone was recorded many times. This sequence joins TRBV5-6 and TRBJ2-4; perhaps TRBD1 as D (5 bases). Germline V CDR1 and CDR2: SGHDT, YYEEEE. V was clipped by 0 bases and J by 6 bases, with 16 bases between them. The CDR3 contains 16 residues. The CDR3 bases are TGTGCCAGCAGCTTGGGGGCTGCAGGGTTGGGAAACATTCAGTACTTC. Protein sequence: CASSLGAAGLGNIQYF.

The chain links TRBV11-1 to TRBJ2-5; 11 nucleotides align to TRBD1. Looked up from germline, CDR1 is SGHAT and CDR2 is FQDESV (reference sequence). Unmatched junction bases numbered 4, after V lost 5 bases and J lost 2 bases. There are 15 residues in the CDR3. Here the CDR3 DNA reads TGTGCCAGCAGCCTTGGGACAGGGGGACAAGAGACCCAGTACTTC. It yields the protein CASSLGTGGQETQYF.

This sequence joins TRBV7-9 and TRBJ2-5; no clear D. The CDR3 sequence is 14 residues long. Germline V gene lookup returns CDR1 SEHNR and CDR2 FQNEAQ (reference sequence). The V end lost 0 bases, the J end lost 2 bases, and 7 bases lay between the germline ends. Here the CDR3 reads CASSLANRQETQYF. The CDR3 nucleotides read TGTGCCAGCAGCTTAGCGAACAGACAAGAGACCCAGTACTTC.

This clone was observed a handful of times. The chain has TRBV7-2 and TRBJ2-7, with a tentative D call TRBD1 (6 bases). Germline V CDR1 and CDR2: SGHTA, FQGNSA. This CDR3 is built from 15 residues. The V end lost 3 bases, the J end lost 3 bases, and 15 bases lay between the germline ends. This chain's CDR3 is CASSFQGTPFYEQYF. Here the CDR3 DNA reads TGTGCCAGCAGCTTTCAAGGGACACCTTTCTACGAGCAGTACTTC.

This clone was seen a few times. The chain combines TRBV6-5 with TRBJ2-1, with 9 bases fitting TRBD2. Germline V gene sequence: CDR1 MNHEY, CDR2 SVGAGI. There are 15 residues in the CDR3. V lost 6 bases to trimming and J lost 8 bases; unmatched junction nucleotides: 11. The CDR3 sequence: CASRSGTSLNDEQFF. The DNA of the CDR3 is TGTGCCAGCAGATCCGGGACTAGCCTTAACGATGAGCAGTTCTTC.

There are a few counts of this clone. The chain uses TRBV15 and TRBJ2-5; TRBD1 aligns across 7 bases. CDR1 is LNHNV and CDR2 is YYDKDF in the germline V gene (reference sequence). V shed 3 bases and J 6 bases; nucleotides not matched to a gene: 4. The CDR3 consists of 13 residues. The CDR3 region has the DNA TGTGCCACCAGCAGGACAGGGCCGCAGACCCAGTACTTC. Translating it yields CATSRTGPQTQYF.

This clone was seen at least ten times. The chain recombines TRBV19 with TRBJ2-3; 9 bases are a match to TRBD2. CDR1 and CDR2 (germline): LNHDA, SQIVND (reference sequence). This CDR3 contains 15 residues. With V trimmed by 5 bases and J by 3 bases, 6 bases remained unmatched. CDR3 bases: TGTGCCAGTAGTCCCTGGCTAGCGGGAACAGATACGCAGTATTTT. Amino acid sequence: CASSPWLAGTDTQYF. The whole variable domain, filled in from reference TRBV19 and TRBJ2-3, reads DGGITQSPKYLFRKEGQNVTLSCEQNLNHDAMYWYRQDPGQGLRLIYYSQIVNDFQKGDIAEGYSVSREKKESFPLTVTSAQKNPTAFYLCASSPWLAGTDTQYFGPGTRLTVL.

The CDR3: CASSGPRSGRAPGETQYF. In nucleotides, the CDR3 is TGTGCCAGCAGCGGGCCGAGGAGCGGGAGGGCCCCGGGAGAGACCCAGTACTTC. The V call is TRBV5-4, the J call TRBJ2-5, with 10 bases that match TRBD2. This CDR3 comprises 18 residues. The germline gives CDR1 SGHNT, CDR2 YYREEE (reference sequence). Trimming took 4 bases from V and 4 from J; bases not matched to a gene: 16.

A remark on this clone: Additional DNA sequences in this sample encode the identical CDR3. CDR3 sequence (DNA): TGTGCCAGCTCACCACCTTCGTTCACCGGGGAGCTGTTTTTT. It specifies CASSPPSFTGELFF. The rearrangement uses TRBV18 and TRBJ2-2; D is unresolved. Per germline, CDR1 KGHSH and CDR2 LQKENI. V was trimmed by 0 bases and J by 4 bases, leaving 6 bases between them. This CDR3 region has 14 residues. Variable domain in full (rest from reference TRBV18 and TRBJ2-2): NAGVMQNPRHLVRRRGQEARLRCSPMKGHSHVYWYRQLPEEGLKFMVYLQKENIIDESGMPKERFSAEFPKEGPSILRIQQVVRGDSAAYFCASSPPSFTGELFFGEGSRLTVL.

This clone occurred a few times. V is TRBV5-1 and J is TRBJ1-2; 10 bases are shared with TRBD1. Germline V gene sequence: CDR1 SGHRS, CDR2 YFSETQ. V gave up 0 bases and J gave up 5 bases; unmatched junction bases: 7. The CDR3 totals 16 residues. This chain's CDR3 is CASSLEVPGQGYGYTF. The CDR3 DNA reads TGCGCCAGCAGCTTGGAAGTCCCGGGACAGGGGTATGGCTACACCTTC.

This clone has a handful of counts. V usage is TRBV19 and J usage is TRBJ1-5; 9 bases fit TRBD1. This CDR3 has 15 residues. Germline V gives CDR1 LNHDA, CDR2 SQIVND (reference sequence). V trimming: 4 bases; J trimming: 5 bases; junction bases outside the gene matches: 6. The CDR3 here is CASSTDRGTYQPQHF. The CDR3 coding sequence is TGTGCCAGTAGTACGGACAGGGGAACTTATCAGCCCCAGCATTTT.

The rearrangement joins TRBV18 to TRBJ1-5; D possibly corresponds to TRBD1 (5 bases). CDR1 is KGHSH and CDR2 is LQKENI in the germline V gene. V gave up 3 bases and J gave up 3 bases, with 15 bases separating them. The CDR3 runs to 16 residues. The CDR3 reads CASSPIPAGDNQPQHF. In DNA form, the CDR3 reads TGTGCCAGCTCACCCATACCTGCGGGGGACAATCAGCCCCAGCATTTT.

Comment on this clone: It may be a read error: a sequence one base away is much more abundant. The J gene is TRBJ2-5, the V gene TRBV5-5, with TRBD1 matching 7 bases. CDR1 is SGHKS and CDR2 is YYEKEE in the germline V gene (reference sequence). The CDR3 runs 14 residues. V was pared by 4 bases and J by 2 bases, with 5 bases of the junction left unmatched. In DNA form, the CDR3 reads TGTGCCAGCAGCCAAGGACAGGAGCAAGAGACCCAGTACTTC. Amino acid sequence: CASSQGQEQETQYF.

The CDR3 loop reads CATYSRTGQLLAKNIQYF. The CDR3 DNA is TGTGCCACCTACAGCAGGACGGGACAGCTACTAGCCAAAAACATTCAGTACTTC. The chain couples TRBV10-3 to TRBJ2-4; 7 bases fit TRBD1. The CDR3 length is 18 residues. Germline CDR1 ENHRY, CDR2 SYGVKD. V gave up 10 bases and J gave up 0 bases; unmatched junction bases: 18.

This clone was picked up a small number of times. The chain is built from TRBV7-2 and TRBJ1-2; the D gene is possibly TRBD1 (5 bases). The germline gives CDR1 SGHTA, CDR2 FQGNSA. The CDR3 is 13 residues long. V was clipped by 5 bases and J by 4 bases, with 11 bases between them. This CDR3 reads CASSPGAGYGYTF. The CDR3 DNA reads as TGTGCCAGCAGCCCTGGGGCCGGCTATGGCTACACCTTC.

Only a few counts were recorded for this clone. This rearrangement joins TRBV6-5 to TRBJ1-1; TRBD1 is a possible D gene (6 bases). Trimming left V 6 bases short and J 4 bases short, with 18 bases between. CDR3 length: 15 residues. The germline CDR1 and CDR2 sequences are MNHEY and SVGAGI. This CDR3 is CASRENTGSGTEAFF. Here the CDR3 DNA reads TGTGCCAGCAGGGAAAATACAGGGTCGGGCACTGAAGCTTTCTTT.

This clone was found many times. The rearrangement joins TRBV29-1 to TRBJ2-1, with 7 bases lining up with TRBD2. Germline-derived CDR1 and CDR2 are SQVTM and ANQGSEA. The CDR3 totals 12 residues. Unmatched junction bases numbered 2, after V lost 7 bases and J lost 2 bases. The CDR3 bases are TGCAGCGGGACTAGAACCTACAATGAGCAGTTCTTC. Translated: CSGTRTYNEQFF.

The genes are TRBV2 and TRBJ2-2; perhaps TRBD1 as D (7 bases). Trimming left V 5 bases short and J 3 bases short, with 10 bases between. The CDR3 runs 14 residues. CDR1 is SNHLY and CDR2 is FYNNEI in the germline V gene. DNA of the CDR3: TGTGCCAGCAGTCGCGGGACAGACACCGGGGAGCTGTTTTTT. Protein sequence: CASSRGTDTGELFF.

This clone was seen only a few times. The chain combines TRBV10-3 with TRBJ2-2; D possibly corresponds to TRBD1 (8 bases). Trimming pared 3 bases from V and 0 bases from J, leaving 14 bases between. CDR1 and CDR2 (germline): ENHRY, SYGVKD. The CDR3 is 17 residues long. In nucleotides, the CDR3 is TGTGCCATCAGTGACAGGGGGCTAGCGGCGAACACCGGGGAGCTGTTTTTT. Its translation: CAISDRGLAANTGELFF.

This clone showed up just once. The chain couples TRBV18 to TRBJ2-3; a weak D match, TRBD1 (5 bases). Germline-derived CDR1 and CDR2 are KGHSH and LQKENI. This CDR3 has 15 amino acids. Trimming stripped 1 base from V and 4 bases from J, with 12 bases between. The CDR3 sequence is CASSPLGRVSDTQYF. CDR3 sequence (DNA): TGTGCCAGCTCACCACTCGGCAGGGTTTCAGATACGCAGTATTTT.

Only a few counts were recorded for this clone. The chain uses TRBV15 and TRBJ1-2; 7 bases agree with TRBD1. J lost 2 bases, V lost 0 bases, and 3 bases had no gene match. Looked up from germline, CDR1 is LNHNV and CDR2 is YYDKDF (reference sequence). The CDR3 is 15 residues long. CDR3 region: CATSRESRGNYGYTF. The CDR3 DNA follows: TGTGCCACCAGCAGAGAAAGCAGGGGGAACTATGGCTACACCTTC.

This clone was seen repeatedly, ten times or more. This chain links TRBV5-4 with TRBJ1-2; 7 positions match TRBD1. The CDR3 loop spans 16 amino acids. Germline V gene sequence: CDR1 SGHNT, CDR2 YYREEE (reference sequence). The junction had 17 bases not matched to a gene; V was cut back by 4 bases and J by 8 bases. As DNA, the CDR3 is TGTGCCAGCAGCCCAAGCTTGGGACAGAATAGTCGGGGCTACACCTTC. Residues: CASSPSLGQNSRGYTF.

This clone was detected only a few times. Other DNA sequences in the same sample also yield this CDR3. The rearrangement links TRBV11-2 to TRBJ2-3, with 7 bases fitting TRBD2. Germline CDR1 and CDR2: SGHAT and FQNNGV. The CDR3 sequence is 15 residues long. J gave up 3 bases and V 1 base, and 4 bases lay outside the gene matches. In DNA form, the CDR3 reads TGTGCCAGCAGCTTAGCGGGAGGAGGAACAGATACGCAGTATTTT. It translates to CASSLAGGGTDTQYF.

This clone was seen repeatedly, ten times or more. The chain recombines TRBV30 with TRBJ2-1; 7 bases align to TRBD1. Looked up from germline, CDR1 is GTSNPN and CDR2 is SVGIG (reference sequence). The V and J ends lost 7 bases and 7 bases, in that order; junction bases with no gene match: 7. This CDR3 comprises 12 residues. The CDR3, as DNA: TGTGCCTTAGACAGGGAAAGGAATGAGCAGTTCTTC. Encoded protein: CALDRERNEQFF. Complete variable domain (other parts from reference TRBV30 and TRBJ2-1): SQTIHQWPATLVQPVGSPLSLECTVEGTSNPNLYWYRQAAGRGLQLLFYSVGIGQISSEVPQNLSASRPQDRQFILSSKKLLLSDSGFYLCALDRERNEQFFGPGTRLTVL.

This clone has at least ten counts. The CDR3 region has the DNA TGTGCCAGCAGCTTGGTGGGGCGGGAGGACATTCAGTACTTC. Protein product: CASSLVGREDIQYF. This chain links TRBV5-4 with TRBJ2-4; 8 bases fit TRBD2. J gave up 8 bases and V 0 bases, and 4 bases lay outside the gene matches. The CDR3 has 14 amino acids. Germline V gene sequence: CDR1 SGHNT, CDR2 YYREEE (reference sequence).